This T cell receptor beta chain was profiled in a study of tumor-infiltrating lymphocytes in primary liver carcinoma. It was unsorted whole blood that yielded blood RNA, and germline DNA was also extracted. The patients lived with chronic HBV infection and had not yet received any treatment. Germline CDR1 is LGHNA and CDR2 is YSLEER. This CDR3 has 17 amino acids. V was trimmed by 0 bases and J by 5 bases, leaving 19 bases between them. This clonotype was recorded at least ten times. Its antigen remains unknown. Study-level results: The difference in top-250-clone fraction between tumors and blood was significant, favoring tumors (p = 0.039). Paired tumor-adjacent and tumor-blood samples overlapped less than tumor region pairs did.

A primer matching the constant region was used to make TCR beta cDNA from approximately 0.45 ug of total RNA. ARM-PCR was slightly modified, and three nested multiplex PCR rounds with it gave rise to the TCR beta libraries. Forward primers for TRBV1-TRBV30 and a C-beta reverse primer served the first two PCR rounds, at approximately 10 cycles each. TCRdb called the multiplex PCR reads again in MiXCR, with one record for every CDR3 protein. The sample has approximately 330,000 distinct CDR3 sequences, about two thirds seen once. This rearrangement joins TRBV4-3 to TRBJ2-5; D perhaps matches TRBD1 (6 bases). The receptor comes from a man aged 40-49 years with primary liver carcinoma and hepatitis B virus infection. Sequencing was performed on peripheral blood. The CDR3 protein is CASSQEVLGAGDETQYF. The CDR3 DNA follows: TGCGCCAGCAGCCAAGAAGTTCTTGGGGCAGGGGACGAGACCCAGTACTTC.